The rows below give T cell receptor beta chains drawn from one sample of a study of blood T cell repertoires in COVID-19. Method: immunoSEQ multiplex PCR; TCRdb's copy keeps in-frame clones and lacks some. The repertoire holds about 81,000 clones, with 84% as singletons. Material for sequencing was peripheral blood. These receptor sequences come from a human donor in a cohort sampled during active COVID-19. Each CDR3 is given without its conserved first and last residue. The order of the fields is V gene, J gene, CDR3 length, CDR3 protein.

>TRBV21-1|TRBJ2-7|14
ASSTPHLGRVHEQY
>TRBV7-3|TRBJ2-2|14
ASSLEPGHFSGELF
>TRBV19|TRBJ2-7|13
ASSIVSTGSYEQY
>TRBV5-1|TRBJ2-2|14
ASSLAQNANTGELF
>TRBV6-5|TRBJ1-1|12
ASSYTGGEAEAF
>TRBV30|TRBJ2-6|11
AFGSSGANVLT
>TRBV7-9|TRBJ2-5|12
ASSGQGGRETQY
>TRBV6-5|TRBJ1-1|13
ATDDRGVRNTEAF
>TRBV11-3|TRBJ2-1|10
ASSFGGDEQF
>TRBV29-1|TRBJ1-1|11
SSRGGLNTEAF
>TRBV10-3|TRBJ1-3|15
AISEFSRTGSGNTIY
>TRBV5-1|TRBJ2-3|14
ASSLVPGSSTDTQY
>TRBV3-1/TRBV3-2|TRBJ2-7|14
ASSQDSSGGAHEQY
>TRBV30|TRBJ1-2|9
AWTHREGYT
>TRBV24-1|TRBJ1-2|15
ATSEGGEQGRGYGYT
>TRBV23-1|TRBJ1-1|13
ASRGKQGTNTEAF
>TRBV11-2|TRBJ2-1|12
ASSSTTGGTEQF
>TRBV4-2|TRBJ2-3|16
ASSQAPRTSGGLDTQY
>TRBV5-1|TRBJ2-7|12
ASSSQGPSYEQY
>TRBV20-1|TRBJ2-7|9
SARYGGEQY
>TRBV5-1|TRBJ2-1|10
ASSAEGNEQF
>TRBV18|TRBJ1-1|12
ASSPPTSNTEAF
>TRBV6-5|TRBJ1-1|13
ASSYRRNGRSEAF
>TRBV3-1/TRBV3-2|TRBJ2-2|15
ASSSAAVGRNTGELF
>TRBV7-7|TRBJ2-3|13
ASSLALTGTDTQY
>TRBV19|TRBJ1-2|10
ASGGGLGGYT
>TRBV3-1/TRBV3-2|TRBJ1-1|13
ASSLPTGGITEAF
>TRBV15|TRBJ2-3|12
ATSVGAGSDTQY
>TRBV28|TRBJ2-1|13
ASSFVRVSHNEQF
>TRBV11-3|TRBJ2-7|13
ASSLRTSGSYEQY
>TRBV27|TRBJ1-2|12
ASSLGQGYYGYT
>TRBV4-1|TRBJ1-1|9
ASSQAGKAF
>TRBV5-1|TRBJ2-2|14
ASSLEAGANTGELF
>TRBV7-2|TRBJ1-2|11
ASSLGGNYGYT
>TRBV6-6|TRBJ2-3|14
ASSYSIGTGFDTQY
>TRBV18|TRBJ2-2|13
ASSPDRVRPGELF
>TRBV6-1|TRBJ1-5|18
ASSELLREGAMWGNQPQH
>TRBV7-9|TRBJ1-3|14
ASSLVSGLSGNTIY
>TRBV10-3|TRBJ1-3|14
ATKDSDRISGNTIY
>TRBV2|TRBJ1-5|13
ASRATGDSNQPQH
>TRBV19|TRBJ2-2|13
ASSIWQGNTGELF
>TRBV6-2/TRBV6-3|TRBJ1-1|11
ASSYRGNTEAF
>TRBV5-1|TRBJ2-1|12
ASVLVTGGREQF
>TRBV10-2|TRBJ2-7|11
ASSDAGNYEQY
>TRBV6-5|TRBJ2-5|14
ASSYGTSGRRETQY
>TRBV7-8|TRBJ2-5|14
ASSLASSGGQETQY
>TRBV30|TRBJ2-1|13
AWNLGQGLNNEQF
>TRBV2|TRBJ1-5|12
ASSADRAHQPQH
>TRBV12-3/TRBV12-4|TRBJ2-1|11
ASSLRRGIEQF
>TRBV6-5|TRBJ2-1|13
ASTQRGTGLSEQF
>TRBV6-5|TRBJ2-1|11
ASIWGQYNEQF
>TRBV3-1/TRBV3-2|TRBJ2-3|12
ASSQRFGLDTQY
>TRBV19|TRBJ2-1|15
ASSIDPKAGGYNEQF
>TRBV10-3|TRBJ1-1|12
AIRGTGRNTEAF
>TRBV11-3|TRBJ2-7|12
ASSLVGRGDEQY
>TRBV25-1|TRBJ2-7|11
ASTPDYNYEQY
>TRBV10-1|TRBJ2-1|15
ASSESKLAGSYNEQF